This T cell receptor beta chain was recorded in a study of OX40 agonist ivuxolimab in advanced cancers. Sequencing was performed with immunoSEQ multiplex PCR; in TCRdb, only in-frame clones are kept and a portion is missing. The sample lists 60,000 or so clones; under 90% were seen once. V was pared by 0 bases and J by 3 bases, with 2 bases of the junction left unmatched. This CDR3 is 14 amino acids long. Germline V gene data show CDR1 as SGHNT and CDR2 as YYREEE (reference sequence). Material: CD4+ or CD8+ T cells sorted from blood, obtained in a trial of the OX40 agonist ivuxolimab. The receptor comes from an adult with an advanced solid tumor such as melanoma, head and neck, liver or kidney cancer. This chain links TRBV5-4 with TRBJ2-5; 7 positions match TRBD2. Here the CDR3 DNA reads TGTGCCAGCAGCTTGGACCGGGGGGAAGAGACCCAGTACTTC. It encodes CASSLDRGEETQYF.